This entry lists 4 T cell receptor beta chains sequenced from one sample in a study of naive and memory T cell subsets. Study-level findings and limits: Possibly reflecting memory cells re-expressing CD45RA, a few larger clonotypes occurred in naive repertoires, especially CD8.

Two oligonucleotides, mixed equimolar, formed the beta constant-region primer covering TRBC1 and TRBC2. Ligated cDNA was amplified by four rounds of PCR with nested alpha and beta constant-region primers and SP2. Each CDR3 protein is one row after TCRdb ran MiXCR on the UMI-ligation and nested PCR reads. The sample lists approximately 100,000 distinct CDR3 sequences, roughly 15% occurring once. No antigen has been assigned to these receptors. The source material was naive CD8+ T cells from blood. Receptor source: a human donor in good health.

This clonotype was recorded many times. The chain links TRBV15 to TRBJ2-1; no firm D call. The germline CDR1 and CDR2 sequences are LNHNV and YYDKDF (reference sequence). V lost 0 bases to trimming and J lost 0 bases, with 9 bases between them. This CDR3 spans 16 amino acids. CDR3 region: CATSRDKLPSYNEQFF. DNA of the CDR3: TGTGCCACCAGCAGAGATAAGCTCCCCTCCTACAATGAGCAGTTCTTC.

The chain uses TRBV12-3 or TRBV12-4 and TRBJ1-5; D ambiguous. CDR3 size: 12 residues. V was trimmed by 4 bases and J by 6 bases, leaving 7 bases between them. CDR3: CASSSRSQPQHF. The CDR3 DNA sequence: TGTGCCAGCAGTTCCCGGAGTCAGCCCCAGCATTTT.

This chain uses TRBV30 with TRBJ2-7; D is unresolved. Germline V lookup: CDR1 GTSNPN, CDR2 SVGIG (reference sequence). The CDR3 totals 13 residues. Trimming cost V 0 bases and J 2 bases, with 8 bases left between them. The CDR3 region has the DNA TGTGCCTGGAGTGTCAGTGTCGCCTACGAGCAGTACTTC. Translated, it gives CAWSVSVAYEQYF.

The rearrangement uses TRBV19 and TRBJ1-2; D is perhaps TRBD1 (6 bases). The germline gives CDR1 LNHDA, CDR2 SQIVND (reference sequence). The CDR3 runs to 13 residues. With 4 bases removed from V and 6 bases from J, the gap between germline ends came to 12 bases. CDR3 sequence: CASSNGQPNGYTF. In nucleotides, the CDR3 is TGTGCCAGTAGTAACGGACAGCCAAATGGCTACACCTTC.